A single sample is the source of the 27 T cell receptor beta chains below, sequenced in a study of glioma-infiltrating T cells after dendritic cell vaccination. Libraries were prepared by immunoSEQ multiplex PCR; TCRdb keeps only in-frame clonotypes and omits some of them. The sample lists 100,000 or so clones, 90% occurring once. Time point denoted: after dendritic cell vaccination, including at tumor progression/relapse. The sample was blood, taken after dendritic cell vaccination. The origin of the receptors is a human donor with glioblastoma.

This rearrangement joins TRBV18 to TRBJ2-5; 7 bases match TRBD1. Losses at the gene ends were 0 bases for V and 4 bases for J; bases not matched to a gene: 8. Germline loops: CDR1 KGHSH, CDR2 LQKENI. This CDR3 region has 16 residues. The CDR3 bases are TGTGCCAGCTCACCACCTCGTGACAGGGTGGCAGAGACCCAGTACTTC. Translating it yields CASSPPRDRVAETQYF.

The chain uses TRBV6-1 and TRBJ1-2, with 9 bases fitting TRBD1. Germline CDR1 is MNHNS and CDR2 is SASEGT. The length of the CDR3 is 14 residues. Trimming at V came to 5 bases and at J to 7 bases, leaving 8 bases not matched to a gene. CDR3 in amino acids: CASSTGTGISGYTF. In DNA, the CDR3 is TGTGCCAGCAGTACCGGGACAGGGATAAGTGGCTACACCTTC.

CDR3 sequence: CTSSPHHGTGGGNTIYF. For the CDR3, the DNA is TGCACCAGCAGCCCCCATCACGGGACAGGGGGGGGAAACACCATATATTTT. V gene TRBV1 combines with J gene TRBJ1-3; TRBD1 reflects the table's D call only, with no check against the DNA. TRBV1 has pseudogene status. This CDR3 has 17 residues.

J is TRBJ2-5 and V is TRBV2, with 8 bases matching TRBD1. This CDR3 has 15 amino acids. Germline V gives CDR1 SNHLY, CDR2 FYNNEI. V dropped 6 bases and J dropped 4; count of bases not matched to a gene: 10. CDR3: CASRRTGLLIETQYF. Written as DNA, the CDR3 is TGTGCCAGCAGGCGGACAGGGTTGTTGATAGAGACCCAGTACTTC.

The genes are TRBV29-1 and TRBJ1-1, with a possible D match to TRBD1 (5 bases). In germline, CDR1 is SQVTM, CDR2 ANQGSEA. This CDR3 region has 13 residues. The V end was cut by 7 bases, the J end by 5 bases, with 17 bases between. CDR3 nucleotides: TGCAGCGCCCAAAGGGACTCGAAAACTGAAGCTTTCTTT. It specifies CSAQRDSKTEAFF. Full variable domain (outside the CDR3, taken from reference TRBV29-1 and TRBJ1-1): SAVISQKPSRDICQRGTSLTIQCQVDSQVTMMFWYRQQPGQSLTLIATANQGSEATYESGFVIDKFPISRPNLTFSTLTVSNMSPEDSSIYLCSAQRDSKTEAFFGQGTRLTVV.

The chain recombines TRBV7-2 with TRBJ2-5; 10 nucleotides agree with TRBD2. The CDR3 sequence is 18 residues long. V lost 3 bases, J lost 3 bases, and 13 bases stayed unmatched. Germline V CDR1 and CDR2: SGHTA, FQGNSA. CDR3 bases: TGTGCCAGCAGCTTGGGCCTAAAGACTAGCGGGTATAAAGAGACCCAGTACTTC. It yields the protein CASSLGLKTSGYKETQYF.

The chain carries TRBV5-5 and TRBJ1-3; no reliable D call. V was trimmed by 1 base and J by 0 bases, leaving 8 bases between them. The CDR3 length is 15 residues. Per germline, CDR1 SGHKS and CDR2 YYEKEE (reference sequence). The CDR3 protein is CASSLRGDSGNTIYF. DNA of the CDR3: TGTGCCAGCAGCTTGCGTGGAGACTCTGGAAACACCATATATTTT. Full variable domain (outside the CDR3, taken from reference TRBV5-5 and TRBJ1-3): DAGVTQSPTHLIKTRGQQVTLRCSPISGHKSVSWYQQVLGQGPQFIFQYYEKEERGRGNFPDRFSARQFPNYSSELNVNALLLGDSALYLCASSLRGDSGNTIYFGEGSWLTVV.

The V call is TRBV5-1, the J call TRBJ2-4, with 14 bases that match TRBD2. V lost 0 bases, J lost 0 bases, and 2 bases stayed unmatched. The germline V gene encodes CDR1 SGHRS and CDR2 YFSETQ. CDR3 length equals 18 residues. CDR3 sequence: CASSLGLAGGRAKNIQYF. The CDR3 bases are TGCGCCAGCAGCTTGGGACTAGCGGGGGGGCGAGCCAAAAACATTCAGTACTTC.

CDR3 in amino acids: CASSPAVAGALETQYF. CDR3 nucleotide sequence: TGTGCCAGCAGCCCCGCGGTAGCGGGGGCCTTAGAGACCCAGTACTTC. The rearrangement uses TRBV11-2 and TRBJ2-5; 9 nucleotides agree with TRBD2. The CDR3 spans 16 residues. V lost 5 bases, J lost 4 bases, and 11 bases stayed unmatched. In germline, CDR1 is SGHAT, CDR2 FQNNGV.

The chain is built from TRBV7-6 and TRBJ2-1; 12 nucleotides agree with TRBD2. Per germline, CDR1 SGHVS and CDR2 FNYEAQ. V lost 2 bases to trimming and J lost 10 bases; unmatched junction nucleotides: 6. The length of the CDR3 is 15 residues. As DNA, the CDR3 is TGTGCCAGCAGCTTAAGACTAGCGGGGGCCGGAGAGCAGTTCTTC. Translation: CASSLRLAGAGEQFF.

V is TRBV6-6 and J is TRBJ2-1; 11 bases align to TRBD2. The V gene end was trimmed by 5 bases and the J gene end by 8 bases; junction bases not matched to a gene: 5. This CDR3 comprises 14 residues. Germline CDR1 and CDR2: MNHNY and SVGAGI (reference sequence). CDR3 in amino acids: CASSQTSGVHEQFF. The DNA of the CDR3 is TGTGCCAGCAGTCAGACTAGCGGGGTCCATGAGCAGTTCTTC.

CDR3 DNA sequence: TGCGCCAGCAGTCCCGGAGGGGGGGCCGACACTGAAGCTTTCTTT. It codes for CASSPGGGADTEAFF. The chain joins TRBV5-1 to TRBJ1-1; tentatively, D is TRBD1 (6 bases). This CDR3 is 15 amino acids long. The germline gives CDR1 SGHRS, CDR2 YFSETQ. With 5 bases removed from V and 3 bases from J, the gap between germline ends came to 17 bases.

The chain combines TRBV14 with TRBJ1-2; D gene uncertain. CDR1 and CDR2 from the germline V gene are SGHDN and FVKESK. V gave up 0 bases and J gave up 8 bases, with 10 bases separating them. The CDR3 runs to 13 residues. In nucleotides, the CDR3 is TGTGCCAGCAGCCAAGAAGCTCCGGGGGGCTACACCTTC. Residues: CASSQEAPGGYTF.

This clone was seen just once. The chain joins TRBV11-2 to TRBJ2-7, with 13 bases aligning to TRBD2. The ends lost 6 bases at V and 1 base at J; junction bases unmatched: 6. The germline CDR1 and CDR2 sequences are SGHAT and FQNNGV. The CDR3 length is 16 residues. The CDR3 is CASRGLAGRGSYEQYF. The CDR3 region has the DNA TGTGCCAGCAGGGGACTAGCGGGAAGGGGGTCCTACGAGCAGTACTTC.

J is TRBJ2-7 and V is TRBV18; 7 bases align to TRBD1. Per the germline V gene, CDR1 is KGHSH and CDR2 is LQKENI. V dropped 8 bases and J dropped 6; count of bases not matched to a gene: 10. CDR3 length: 13 amino acids. In nucleotides, the CDR3 is TGTGCCAGCCAACCCGGACAGGCGACCGAGCAGTACTTC. Residues: CASQPGQATEQYF.

The chain joins TRBV30 to TRBJ1-1; tentative D call: TRBD1 (5 bases). The CDR3 loop spans 12 amino acids. The V end lost 8 bases, the J end lost 6 bases, and 16 bases lay between the germline ends. Per germline, CDR1 GTSNPN and CDR2 SVGIG (reference sequence). The CDR3, as DNA: TGTGCCCACGAGGGACTTGGGGCTGAAGCTTTCTTT. Protein product: CAHEGLGAEAFF.

This clone was detected a few times. The chain combines TRBV25-1 with TRBJ1-4, with D uncertain. V was shortened by 3 bases and J by 10 bases, with 9 bases between the two germline ends. The CDR3 is 12 residues long. Germline assignment: CDR1 MGHDK and CDR2 SYGVNS. The CDR3 loop is CASSDLVGKLFF. The CDR3 DNA follows: TGTGCCAGCAGTGATCTAGTTGGAAAACTGTTTTTT.

This clone was counted only a few times. The chain is built from TRBV19 and TRBJ1-5; D is perhaps TRBD1 (5 bases). The germline CDR1 and CDR2 sequences are LNHDA and SQIVND (reference sequence). The germline V and J ends were trimmed by 4 bases and 0 bases, with 10 bases remaining between them. This CDR3 has 15 residues. In nucleotides, the CDR3 is TGTGCCAGTAGTAGACAGCAATATAGCAATCAGCCCCAGCATTTT. It is translated as CASSRQQYSNQPQHF.

This sequence joins TRBV2 and TRBJ1-2, with 7 bases that match TRBD1. Germline CDR1 is SNHLY and CDR2 is FYNNEI. The CDR3 runs 16 residues. After removal of 4 bases from V and 5 bases from J, the junction contained 13 bases not matched to a gene. The chain's CDR3 is CASSGRQGDRFYGYTF. The CDR3, as DNA: TGTGCCAGCAGTGGACGACAGGGCGACCGGTTTTATGGCTACACCTTC. The full variable domain, in which reference TRBV2 and TRBJ1-2 provide the parts outside the CDR3, is EPEVTQTPSHQVTQMGQEVILRCVPISNHLYFYWYRQILGQKVEFLVSFYNNEISEKSEIFDDQFSVERPDGSNFTLKIRSTKLEDSAMYFCASSGRQGDRFYGYTFGSGTRLTVV.

The chain carries TRBV9 and TRBJ2-7; 7 bases fit TRBD2. Germline V gives CDR1 SGDLS, CDR2 YYNGEE. The CDR3 is 14 residues long. The V segment lost 2 bases and the J segment 3 bases; nucleotides outside the gene matches: 5. The CDR3 is CASSVGLGSYEQYF. In DNA form, the CDR3 reads TGTGCCAGCAGCGTTGGACTAGGGAGCTACGAGCAGTACTTC.

V is TRBV2 and J is TRBJ1-5; D call uncertain. Germline V CDR1 and CDR2: SNHLY, FYNNEI. This CDR3 region has 11 residues. V lost 4 bases, J lost 11 bases, and 9 bases lay in between. CDR3 DNA sequence: TGTGCCAGCAGTGTATCTAGCACCCAGCATTTT. Its translation: CASSVSSTQHF.

The chain employs TRBV25-1 and TRBJ1-4; possibly TRBD1 for D (6 bases). CDR1 is MGHDK and CDR2 is SYGVNS in the germline V gene. The CDR3 consists of 12 residues. CDR3 loop: CAAGAYNEKLFF. The DNA of the CDR3 is TGTGCTGCGGGGGCATATAATGAAAAACTGTTTTTT.

This clone was detected only a few times. J is TRBJ2-7 and V is TRBV6-5; tentatively, D is TRBD1 (5 bases). The V end was cut by 6 bases, the J end by 1 base, with 10 bases between. Germline CDR1 MNHEY, CDR2 SVGAGI. The CDR3 loop spans 13 amino acids. CDR3 in amino acids: CASRRTQSYEQYF. CDR3 DNA sequence: TGTGCCAGCAGACGGACACAATCCTACGAGCAGTACTTC.

The V and J genes are TRBV5-1 and TRBJ2-2, with D tentatively TRBD1 (6 bases). V lost 4 bases and J lost 2, with 15 bases in between. Germline-derived CDR1 and CDR2 are SGHRS and YFSETQ. The CDR3 length is 16 residues. The CDR3 nucleotides are TGCGCCAGCAGCCCCCAGGGGACCCTCAACACCGGGGAGCTGTTTTTT. Its protein product is CASSPQGTLNTGELFF.

This clone was found once. V gene TRBV19 combines with J gene TRBJ2-7; D might be TRBD2 (5 bases). V was cut by 5 bases and J by 2 bases, with 10 bases left in between. Germline V gene sequence: CDR1 LNHDA, CDR2 SQIVND (reference sequence). This CDR3 has 13 amino acids. The CDR3 nucleotides are TGTGCCAGTAGTTTTGGGGAGCCCTACGAGCAGTACTTC. The encoded protein is CASSFGEPYEQYF.

V gene TRBV5-4 combines with J gene TRBJ2-3, with 7 bases matching TRBD2. Germline V gene data show CDR1 as SGHNT and CDR2 as YYREEE (reference sequence). V shed 3 bases, J shed 0 bases, and the junction held 7 bases outside the gene matches. This CDR3 is built from 16 residues. The CDR3 nucleotides read TGTGCCAGCAGCTCTTTAGCGGGTACTAGCACAGATACGCAGTATTTT. Translated, it gives CASSSLAGTSTDTQYF.

The chain recombines TRBV5-4 with TRBJ1-4; D unclear. The CDR3 is 13 residues long. Germline CDR1 SGHNT, CDR2 YYREEE (reference sequence). V lost 2 bases to trimming and J lost 8 bases, with 10 bases between them. The chain's CDR3 is CASSFDPGEKLFF. The DNA for the CDR3 is TGTGCCAGCAGCTTCGACCCGGGGGAAAAACTGTTTTTT.